This T cell receptor (beta chain) was captured in a study of shared clonotypes between healthy human individuals. Overall study context: Researchers assigned three CD4 naive, three CD4 memory, two CD8 naive and one CD8 memory plate to each donor.

Authors' data handling: Filtering differed because ImmunoSEQ produced junction-only sequences that carried no quality scores. TCRdb's copy holds only in-frame clones and misses some; the assay was immunoSEQ multiplex PCR. D and trimming come from the DNA, and the V and J calls and clone size come from that table. The data hold approximately 1,000,000 clones, with roughly 80% observed a single time. Study-wide results and limits: Memory subsets had estimated richness that was generally smaller than that of naive subsets.

As to this clone: What it binds is unknown. One end of the junction fails to match germline, which may point to a read error.

Negatively enriched CD4+ T cells were divided by CD45RA into naive and memory. CDR1 SGHRS and CDR2 YFSETQ come from the germline V gene. The CDR3 totals 15 residues. The sequencing input was memory CD4+ T cells from PBMCs. This sample's subset: CD45RA-negative fraction. The TCR comes from a man aged 18 to 30 in good health. Some clones in this sample may be carry-over from other donors' samples. The genes are TRBV5-1 and TRBJ1-4; weak D call: TRBD1 (6 bases). Here the CDR3 reads CASRSSGQYNEKLFF. CDR3 DNA: TGTGCCAGCAGATCCTCAGGACAGTATAATGAAAAACTGTTTTTT.